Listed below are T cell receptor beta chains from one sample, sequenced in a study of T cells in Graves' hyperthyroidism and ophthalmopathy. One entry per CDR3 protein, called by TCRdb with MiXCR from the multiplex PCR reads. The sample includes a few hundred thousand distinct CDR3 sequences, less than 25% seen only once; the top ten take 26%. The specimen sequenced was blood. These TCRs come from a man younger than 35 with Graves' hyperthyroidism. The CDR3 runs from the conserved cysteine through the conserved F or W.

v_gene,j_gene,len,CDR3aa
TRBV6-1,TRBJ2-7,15,CAGTPRYQGDHEQYF
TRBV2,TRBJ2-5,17,CASSEGALAGWGETQYF
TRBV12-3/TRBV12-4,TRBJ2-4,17,CASSRTSGGLGGNIQYF
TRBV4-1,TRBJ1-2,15,CASSQESGSNYGYTF
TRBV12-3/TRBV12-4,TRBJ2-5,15,CASSLARGAPETQYF
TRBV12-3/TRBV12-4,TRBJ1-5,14,CASSQDRGEQPQHF
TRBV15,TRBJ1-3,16,CATSRDLERFGNTIYF
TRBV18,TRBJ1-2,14,CASSPRTGADGYTF
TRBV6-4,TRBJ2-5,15,CASSDTTSGSQTQYF
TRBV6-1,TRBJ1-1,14,CASRPRGRWTEAFF